This entry lists 21 T cell receptor beta chains sequenced from one sample in a study of technical replicates of blood from four donors. The table came from immunoSEQ multiplex PCR; TCRdb's copy has only in-frame clones and leaves some out. The sample holds around 90,000 clones, over 90% seen once. Input material: T cells isolated from PBMCs. These receptor sequences come from a human donor in good health.

The chain employs TRBV2 and TRBJ2-7, with TRBD1 as a possible D gene (6 bases). Trimming removed 4 bases from V and 3 bases from J, with 13 bases in between. The CDR3 has 14 amino acids. Germline loops: CDR1 SNHLY, CDR2 FYNNEI. CDR3 sequence (DNA): TGTGCCAGCAGTGCCGGGACACTCAACTACGAGCAGTACTTC. Protein product: CASSAGTLNYEQYF. The full variable domain, its missing parts supplied by reference TRBV2 and TRBJ2-7, is EPEVTQTPSHQVTQMGQEVILRCVPISNHLYFYWYRQILGQKVEFLVSFYNNEISEKSEIFDDQFSVERPDGSNFTLKIRSTKLEDSAMYFCASSAGTLNYEQYFGPGTRLTVT.

The chain carries TRBV29-1 and TRBJ2-7, with TRBD2 matching 7 bases. The CDR3 is made up of 13 amino acids. J was trimmed by 1 base and V by 7 bases; bases with no gene match: 7. Germline V lookup: CDR1 SQVTM, CDR2 ANQGSEA. Here the CDR3 DNA reads TGCAGCGCCCTGGGAGGGGAGTCCTACGAGCAGTACTTC. This sequence encodes CSALGGESYEQYF.

J is TRBJ1-2 and V is TRBV5-1; TRBD1 agrees at 8 bases. The germline V gene has CDR1 SGHRS and CDR2 YFSETQ. Trimming removed 2 bases from V and 8 bases from J; junction bases left unmatched: 11. The CDR3 runs 15 residues. The CDR3 reads CASSFARDRPGGYTF. For the CDR3, the DNA is TGCGCCAGCAGCTTCGCCCGGGACAGGCCGGGGGGCTACACCTTC.

This clone was seen just once. The genes are TRBV28 and TRBJ2-7; D might be TRBD1 (6 bases). The V gene's germline CDR1 is MDHEN and CDR2 SYDVKM. The CDR3 runs to 12 residues. Trimming pared 10 bases from V and 5 bases from J, leaving 15 bases between. For the CDR3, the DNA is TGTGCCACCCGGGACACGTTAGACGAGCAGTACTTC. Amino acids: CATRDTLDEQYF. Variable domain in full (rest from reference TRBV28 and TRBJ2-7): DVKVTQSSRYLVKRTGEKVFLECVQDMDHENMFWYRQDPGLGLRLIYFSYDVKMKEKGDIPEGYSVSREKKERFSLILESASTNQTSMYLCATRDTLDEQYFGPGTRLTVT.

V and J are TRBV25-1 and TRBJ1-5, with D maybe TRBD1 (5 bases). Germline V gene sequence: CDR1 MGHDK, CDR2 SYGVNS. The CDR3 has 17 amino acids. The germline V and J ends were trimmed by 4 bases and 4 bases, with 20 bases remaining between them. CDR3 region: CASSVWRGPFGNQPQHF. CDR3 sequence (DNA): TGTGCCAGCAGTGTCTGGAGGGGCCCCTTTGGTAATCAGCCCCAGCATTTT. Full variable domain (missing parts from reference TRBV25-1 and TRBJ1-5): EADIYQTPRYLVIGTGKKITLECSQTMGHDKMYWYQQDPGMELHLIHYSYGVNSTEKGDLSSESTVSRIRTEHFPLTLESARPSHTSQYLCASSVWRGPFGNQPQHFGDGTRLSIL.

The rearrangement links TRBV5-1 to TRBJ2-7; TRBD1 might be the D (5 bases). This CDR3 is built from 13 residues. Germline V gene data show CDR1 as SGHRS and CDR2 as YFSETQ. V lost 3 bases to trimming and J lost 3 bases, with 10 bases between them. The chain's CDR3 is CASSYSGNYEQYF. In nucleotides, the CDR3 is TGCGCCAGCAGCTATTCAGGGAACTACGAGCAGTACTTC.

J is TRBJ2-7 and V is TRBV19, with D perhaps matching TRBD1 (6 bases). V lost 5 bases and J 4 bases, leaving 18 bases between the germline ends. Germline V gene data show CDR1 as LNHDA and CDR2 as SQIVND (reference sequence). The CDR3 consists of 15 residues. DNA of the CDR3: TGTGCCAGTAGTGAGCAAGGGGGAGAGAGATACGAGCAGTACTTC. Its translation: CASSEQGGERYEQYF.

This chain uses TRBV10-3 with TRBJ2-5; 16 positions match TRBD2. The CDR3 extends over 16 amino acids. Germline V gene lookup returns CDR1 ENHRY and CDR2 SYGVKD. V trimming: 6 bases; J trimming: 2 bases; junction bases outside the gene matches: 3. The CDR3 here is CAIRGTSGRGQETQYF. As DNA, the CDR3 is TGTGCCATCAGAGGGACTAGCGGGAGGGGGCAAGAGACCCAGTACTTC.

V and J are TRBV27 and TRBJ1-5; possibly TRBD1 for D (5 bases). V shed 2 bases and J shed 6 bases, with 14 bases lying between them. The germline V gene encodes CDR1 MNHEY and CDR2 SMNVEV (reference sequence). The CDR3 covers 15 residues. This CDR3 reads CASSLSRQGSQPQHF. DNA for the CDR3: TGTGCCAGCAGTTTAAGCAGGCAGGGAAGTCAGCCCCAGCATTTT.

The chain has TRBV5-8 and TRBJ1-4; D perhaps matches TRBD1 (5 bases). V lost 6 bases, J lost 0 bases, and 18 bases lay in between. In germline, CDR1 is SGHTS, CDR2 YDEGEE. This CDR3 comprises 17 residues. CDR3 coding DNA: TGTGCCAGCATAGGGGAGGGATCCCCTGCAACTAATGAAAAACTGTTTTTT. It encodes CASIGEGSPATNEKLFF.

The V call is TRBV4-1, the J call TRBJ2-7; D might be TRBD2 (5 bases). Per germline, CDR1 MGHRA and CDR2 YSYEKL. Trimming stripped 1 base from V and 3 bases from J, with 13 bases between. There are 15 residues in the CDR3. CDR3 sequence: CASSQVQSGLYEQYF. Here the CDR3 DNA reads TGCGCCAGCAGCCAAGTACAGAGTGGACTCTACGAGCAGTACTTC.

The genes are TRBV2 and TRBJ1-5; a weak D match, TRBD1 (5 bases). With 3 bases removed from V and 4 bases from J, the gap between germline ends came to 7 bases. Germline lookup yields CDR1 SNHLY and CDR2 FYNNEI. The length of the CDR3 is 13 residues. DNA for the CDR3: TGTGCCAGCAGTGAGACAGAAAATCAGCCCCAGCATTTT. This encodes CASSETENQPQHF. The variable domain in full, with the rest retrieved from reference TRBV2 and TRBJ1-5, is EPEVTQTPSHQVTQMGQEVILRCVPISNHLYFYWYRQILGQKVEFLVSFYNNEISEKSEIFDDQFSVERPDGSNFTLKIRSTKLEDSAMYFCASSETENQPQHFGDGTRLSIL.

The V gene is TRBV30, the J gene TRBJ2-7; unclear D gene. The CDR3 sequence is 12 residues long. From germline, CDR1 is GTSNPN and CDR2 SVGIG (reference sequence). V lost 2 bases to trimming and J lost 0 bases, with 5 bases between them. DNA for the CDR3: TGTGCCTGGAGTCTTAGCTCCTACGAGCAGTACTTC. It is translated as CAWSLSSYEQYF.

The chain uses TRBV5-1 and TRBJ2-7; 8 bases are a match to TRBD2. Trimming cost V 3 bases and J 6 bases; bases outside gene matches: 5. This CDR3 comprises 13 residues. Germline V gene lookup returns CDR1 SGHRS and CDR2 YFSETQ. Here the CDR3 reads CASSSGLAVEQYF. The CDR3, as DNA: TGCGCCAGCAGCTCCGGACTAGCCGTCGAGCAGTACTTC.

This chain connects TRBV7-2 to TRBJ2-7; TRBD1 might be the D (6 bases). Trimming removed 3 bases from V and 3 bases from J, with 9 bases in between. CDR1 and CDR2 (germline): SGHTA, FQGNSA. The CDR3 has 13 residues. The CDR3 sequence is CASSLHRVYEQYF. CDR3 bases: TGTGCCAGCAGCTTGCACAGGGTCTACGAGCAGTACTTC. Drawing the rest from reference TRBV7-2 and TRBJ2-7, the complete variable domain is GAGVSQSPSNKVTEKGKDVELRCDPISGHTALYWYRQSLGQGLEFLIYFQGNSAPDKSGLPSDRFSAERTGGSVSTLTIQRTQQEDSAVYLCASSLHRVYEQYFGPGTRLTVT.

In DNA, the CDR3 is TGTGCCACACAGGTGAACACTGAAGCTTTCTTT. Protein product: CATQVNTEAFF. The rearrangement links TRBV6-6 to TRBJ1-1; D is possibly TRBD1 (5 bases). The CDR3 sequence is 11 residues long. Germline V gene data show CDR1 as MNHNY and CDR2 as SVGAGI (reference sequence). The germline V and J ends were trimmed by 10 bases and 0 bases, with 6 bases remaining between them.

The rearrangement joins TRBV6-1 to TRBJ2-1; D uncertain. Trimming removed 6 bases at V and 3 bases at J, with 15 bases between. CDR3 length equals 15 residues. The germline gives CDR1 MNHNS, CDR2 SASEGT. CDR3 sequence: CASSTTRFDYNEQFF. DNA of the CDR3: TGTGCCAGCAGCACAACCCGTTTCGACTACAATGAGCAGTTCTTC.

The rearrangement uses TRBV30 and TRBJ2-2, with 9 bases matching TRBD2. Losses at the gene ends were 2 bases for V and 4 bases for J; bases not matched to a gene: 8. The CDR3 spans 16 residues. In germline, CDR1 is GTSNPN, CDR2 SVGIG (reference sequence). The CDR3 coding sequence is TGTGCCTGGAGTTTTAGCGGGAGTACGGGCACCGGGGAGCTGTTTTTT. It specifies CAWSFSGSTGTGELFF.

The chain recombines TRBV9 with TRBJ2-1; the D gene is possibly TRBD2 (6 bases). CDR3 length: 16 residues. Trimming removed 0 bases from V and 2 bases from J, with 12 bases in between. CDR1 is SGDLS, CDR2 YYNGEE, per germline. The CDR3 DNA is TGTGCCAGCAGCGTAGCTGGGGGGAGAACCTACAATGAGCAGTTCTTC. Translation gives CASSVAGGRTYNEQFF. The full variable domain, completed using reference TRBV9 and TRBJ2-1, is DSGVTQTPKHLITATGQRVTLRCSPRSGDLSVYWYQQSLDQGLQFLIQYYNGEERAKGNILERFSAQQFPDLHSELNLSSLELGDSALYFCASSVAGGRTYNEQFFGPGTRLTVL.

The gene calls are TRBV27 and TRBJ2-1; D remains unclear. V lost 3 bases to trimming and J lost 0 bases, with 9 bases between them. CDR1 MNHEY and CDR2 SMNVEV come from the germline V gene (reference sequence). The CDR3 has 15 residues. The CDR3 here is CASSLERSSYNEQFF. The CDR3 DNA follows: TGTGCCAGCAGTTTGGAGAGAAGCTCCTACAATGAGCAGTTCTTC.

V gene TRBV7-9 combines with J gene TRBJ1-2, with D perhaps matching TRBD1 (5 bases). This CDR3 has 13 residues. Trimming removed 5 bases at V and 7 bases at J, with 14 bases between. Looked up from germline, CDR1 is SEHNR and CDR2 is FQNEAQ (reference sequence). CDR3 region: CASSPYSGFGYTF. The CDR3 DNA follows: TGTGCCAGCAGCCCCTATTCAGGGTTTGGCTACACCTTC.